A single sample is the source of the 26 T cell receptor beta chains below, sequenced in a study of cytomegalovirus exposure and HLA in healthy donors. Primers included in the PCR were 60 Vbeta and 13 Jbeta primers. The protocol was immunoSEQ multiplex PCR, while the TCRdb copy is restricted to in-frame clones and leaves out a portion. The sample records roughly 120,000 clones, 8.5% being singletons. Input material: PBMCs. The receptors originated from a middle-aged man in good health and CMV-seronegative.

This sequence joins TRBV15 and TRBJ2-1, with 8 positions matching TRBD2. Germline V gene sequence: CDR1 LNHNV, CDR2 YYDKDF (reference sequence). This CDR3 region has 16 residues. After removal of 3 bases from V and 4 bases from J, the junction contained 8 bases not matched to a gene. The CDR3 loop is CATSRGTSRRYNEQFF. The CDR3 nucleotides are TGTGCCACCAGCAGGGGGACTAGTCGGAGGTACAATGAGCAGTTCTTC.

This clone was counted a few times. The chain links TRBV7-9 to TRBJ2-2; D is possibly TRBD1 (6 bases). Trimming took off 5 bases at V and 4 bases at J, with 8 bases between the two ends. This CDR3 has 13 residues. CDR1 is SEHNR and CDR2 is FQNEAQ in the germline V gene (reference sequence). CDR3 amino acids: CASSLRGTGELFF. For the CDR3, the DNA is TGTGCCAGCAGCCTCAGGGGCACCGGGGAGCTGTTTTTT.

The CDR3 sequence is CASSDPKGGATTDTQYF. The CDR3 DNA is TGTGCCAGCAGTGACCCCAAGGGGGGGGCCACCACAGATACGCAGTATTTT. V and J are TRBV6-4 and TRBJ2-3, with D possibly matching TRBD2 (7 bases). Trimming took 2 bases from V and 2 from J, leaving 17 bases between them. This CDR3 comprises 17 residues. Germline values: CDR1 MRHNA, CDR2 SNTAGT.

The chain couples TRBV5-1 to TRBJ2-6, with 7 positions matching TRBD1. CDR3 length: 20 residues. After removal of 5 bases from V and 0 bases from J, the junction contained 17 bases not matched to a gene. CDR1 SGHRS and CDR2 YFSETQ come from the germline V gene. The CDR3 DNA is TGCGCCAGCAGACGAATAACCGGGACAGCAATTCCCTCTGGGGCCAACGTCCTGACTTTC. Amino acids: CASRRITGTAIPSGANVLTF.

This clone turned up a few times. V and J are TRBV28 and TRBJ2-4, with 8 positions matching TRBD2. Germline V gene sequence: CDR1 MDHEN, CDR2 SYDVKM. The trim removed 8 bases at V and 1 base at J, leaving 16 bases unmatched. This CDR3 has 18 amino acids. Here the CDR3 reads CASPPPAGEGWAKNIQYF. The CDR3 coding sequence is TGTGCCAGCCCCCCCCCAGCGGGGGAGGGGTGGGCCAAAAACATTCAGTACTTC. Variable domain in full (rest from reference TRBV28 and TRBJ2-4): DVKVTQSSRYLVKRTGEKVFLECVQDMDHENMFWYRQDPGLGLRLIYFSYDVKMKEKGDIPEGYSVSREKKERFSLILESASTNQTSMYLCASPPPAGEGWAKNIQYFGAGTRLSVL.

V and J are TRBV28 and TRBJ2-3; D is perhaps TRBD1 (5 bases). V lost 5 bases and J 5 bases, leaving 5 bases between the germline ends. Germline lookup yields CDR1 MDHEN and CDR2 SYDVKM. The CDR3 extends over 11 amino acids. CDR3 loop: CASSQGDTQYF. The CDR3 DNA sequence: TGTGCCAGCAGTCAGGGAGATACGCAGTATTTT.

This clone was found a few times. The chain links TRBV10-2 to TRBJ2-3; a weak D match, TRBD2 (5 bases). Trimming stripped 7 bases from V and 2 bases from J, with 16 bases between. Germline assignment: CDR1 WSHSY and CDR2 SAAADI. CDR3 length: 15 residues. In nucleotides, the CDR3 is TGCGCCAGCACACGACTAAGCGGTTCCACAGATACGCAGTATTTT. It translates to CASTRLSGSTDTQYF.

The J gene is TRBJ2-1, the V gene TRBV5-1, with TRBD1 identical over 9 bases. Looked up from germline, CDR1 is SGHRS and CDR2 is YFSETQ. This CDR3 region has 15 residues. Trimming at V came to 0 bases and at J to 6 bases, leaving 4 bases not matched to a gene. Here the CDR3 DNA reads TGCGCCAGCAGCTTGGGCCCGACAGGGGGCAATGAGCAGTTCTTC. This sequence encodes CASSLGPTGGNEQFF.

This clone was found a few times. The chain couples TRBV4-1 to TRBJ2-1; 8 positions match TRBD1. V trimming: 1 base; J trimming: 2 bases; junction bases outside the gene matches: 7. The CDR3 runs to 17 residues. CDR1 and CDR2 (germline): MGHRA, YSYEKL. The chain's CDR3 is CASSQAGTGWPYNEQFF. CDR3 bases: TGCGCCAGCAGCCAAGCGGGGACAGGCTGGCCCTACAATGAGCAGTTCTTC.

A few counts support this clone. This chain connects TRBV4-1 to TRBJ1-3; D not resolved. The CDR3 is 13 amino acids. In germline, CDR1 is MGHRA, CDR2 YSYEKL. Trimming shortened V by 6 bases and J by 8 bases, and 14 bases separated the two germline ends. CDR3 DNA sequence: TGCGCCAGCAGAGTGCCGGGAGTAGACACCATATATTTT. Its translation is CASRVPGVDTIYF.

This chain uses TRBV5-1 with TRBJ1-2; 7 bases fit TRBD1. V dropped 3 bases and J dropped 4; count of bases not matched to a gene: 9. The germline gives CDR1 SGHRS, CDR2 YFSETQ. The CDR3 consists of 15 residues. CDR3 amino acids: CASSSSATGAYGYTF. The DNA for the CDR3 is TGCGCCAGCAGCTCCAGCGCTACAGGGGCCTATGGCTACACCTTC.

The chain couples TRBV19 to TRBJ1-1; D not resolved. Between the trimmed V and J ends, which lost 5 bases and 4 bases, there was a span of 11 bases. Germline V lookup: CDR1 LNHDA, CDR2 SQIVND (reference sequence). The CDR3 loop spans 13 amino acids. DNA of the CDR3: TGTGCCAGTAGTCCGTCGGGTCCCACTGAAGCTTTCTTT. Amino acid sequence: CASSPSGPTEAFF.

In its sample, this clone was seen a few times. The chain is built from TRBV7-9 and TRBJ1-1, with 7 bases aligning to TRBD1. CDR1 is SEHNR, CDR2 FQNEAQ, per germline (reference sequence). With V trimmed by 4 bases and J by 1 base, 6 bases remained unmatched. The length of the CDR3 is 15 residues. The CDR3 DNA follows: TGTGCCAGCAGCTCCTGGACAGGTGCGAACACTGAAGCTTTCTTT. Protein sequence: CASSSWTGANTEAFF.

This clone was seen only a few times. V usage is TRBV5-1 and J usage is TRBJ1-2, with TRBD1 matching over 10 bases. This CDR3 has 14 amino acids. Per germline, CDR1 SGHRS and CDR2 YFSETQ. Trimming removed 4 bases from V and 5 bases from J; junction bases left unmatched: 5. The CDR3 DNA follows: TGCGCCAGCAGCCCTGGACAGGGGGGTTATGGCTACACCTTC. This sequence encodes CASSPGQGGYGYTF.

This clone was seen a handful of times. V gene TRBV11-2 combines with J gene TRBJ2-3, with 15 positions matching TRBD2. Trimming cost V 7 bases and J 4 bases; bases outside gene matches: 9. Germline V CDR1 and CDR2: SGHAT, FQNNGV. The CDR3 is 17 residues long. For the CDR3, the DNA is TGTGCCAGCACCGGACTAGCGGGGGGGAGAGAGGCAGATACGCAGTATTTT. It yields the protein CASTGLAGGREADTQYF.

The chain combines TRBV28 with TRBJ2-7, with 9 bases lining up with TRBD2. This CDR3 is built from 17 residues. The germline CDR1 and CDR2 sequences are MDHEN and SYDVKM. The V and J ends lost 2 bases and 0 bases, in that order; junction bases with no gene match: 8. This CDR3 reads CASSLRVAGDFSYEQYF. The CDR3 coding sequence is TGTGCCAGCAGTTTAAGGGTAGCGGGGGACTTCTCCTACGAGCAGTACTTC.

The V gene is TRBV6-1, the J gene TRBJ2-1; 9 bases line up with TRBD2. The germline V gene encodes CDR1 MNHNS and CDR2 SASEGT. The trim removed 8 bases at V and 0 bases at J, leaving 5 bases unmatched. The CDR3 totals 15 residues. The CDR3 DNA sequence: TGTGCCAGCGGTAGTAGCGGGGGCTCCTACAATGAGCAGTTCTTC. Its translation: CASGSSGGSYNEQFF.

The chain has TRBV6-5 and TRBJ2-7; 9 nucleotides agree with TRBD1. Germline V gene lookup returns CDR1 MNHEY and CDR2 SVGAGI. Unmatched junction bases numbered 7, after V lost 10 bases and J lost 3 bases. The CDR3 covers 13 residues. Here the CDR3 DNA reads TGTGCCACCTCGGACAGGGGCCTCTACGAGCAGTACTTC. This gives the protein CATSDRGLYEQYF.

This clone was seen only a few times. The rearrangement uses TRBV27 and TRBJ2-1, with TRBD2 matching 9 bases. Germline V lookup: CDR1 MNHEY, CDR2 SMNVEV (reference sequence). The CDR3 has 20 amino acids. The V segment lost 0 bases and the J segment 7 bases; nucleotides outside the gene matches: 19. The CDR3 sequence is CASSLSRNVAGAPGRNEQFF. The DNA of the CDR3 is TGTGCCAGCAGTTTATCTAGAAACGTAGCGGGGGCCCCAGGGAGGAATGAGCAGTTCTTC.

The chain uses TRBV28 and TRBJ1-2, with 7 bases fitting TRBD1. Germline-derived CDR1 and CDR2 are MDHEN and SYDVKM. After removal of 3 bases from V and 4 bases from J, the junction contained 5 bases not matched to a gene. The CDR3 sequence is 14 residues long. Here the CDR3 reads CASSFGGQFYGYTF. CDR3 bases: TGTGCCAGCAGTTTCGGGGGACAGTTCTATGGCTACACCTTC.

This clone came up a few times. The chain joins TRBV6-5 to TRBJ1-2; TRBD1 is a possible D gene (5 bases). Germline values: CDR1 MNHEY, CDR2 SVGAGI. V lost 5 bases and J 8 bases, leaving 12 bases between the germline ends. The CDR3 runs 12 residues. The CDR3 DNA sequence: TGTGCCAGCAGTAAGGGGACTTACGGCTACACCTTC. This translates into CASSKGTYGYTF.

This clone has only a few counts. The chain uses TRBV5-4 and TRBJ2-5, with 9 bases lining up with TRBD2. After removal of 4 bases from V and 4 bases from J, the junction contained 8 bases not matched to a gene. Germline CDR1 and CDR2: SGHNT and YYREEE (reference sequence). This CDR3 has 15 amino acids. The CDR3: CASSPNSGGGETQYF. The CDR3 DNA reads as TGTGCCAGCAGCCCTAATAGCGGGGGAGGAGAGACCCAGTACTTC. The variable domain in full, with the rest retrieved from reference TRBV5-4 and TRBJ2-5, is ETGVTQSPTHLIKTRGQQVTLRCSSQSGHNTVSWYQQALGQGPQFIFQYYREEENGRGNFPPRFSGLQFPNYSSELNVNALELDDSALYLCASSPNSGGGETQYFGPGTRLLVL.

By proportion, this clone is medium-sized. This chain links TRBV15 with TRBJ2-2, with TRBD2 as a possible D gene (6 bases). Germline V gene data show CDR1 as LNHNV and CDR2 as YYDKDF (reference sequence). The germline V and J ends were trimmed by 0 bases and 5 bases, with 7 bases remaining between them. The CDR3 is 14 amino acids. The CDR3 loop reads CATSRDRETGELFF. Here the CDR3 DNA reads TGTGCCACCAGCAGAGATCGGGAGACCGGGGAGCTGTTTTTT.

This clone was picked up a small number of times. This chain joins TRBV13 and TRBJ1-1; 8 nucleotides match TRBD1. CDR1 is PRHDT and CDR2 is FYEKMQ in the germline V gene (reference sequence). V lost 11 bases and J lost 1; bases outside the gene matches: 3. The CDR3 loop spans 12 amino acids. The DNA of the CDR3 is TGTGCCGGCGGACAGGGGAACACTGAAGCTTTCTTT. Amino acid sequence: CAGGQGNTEAFF.

This clone was counted a few times. CDR3 sequence reads: CASSLGTGTNEQYF. The CDR3 DNA reads as TGTGCCAGCAGCTTAGGAACAGGGACGAACGAGCAGTACTTC. This sequence joins TRBV7-9 and TRBJ2-7; D might be TRBD1 (6 bases). The V end lost 1 base, the J end lost 5 bases, and 12 bases lay between the germline ends. Germline CDR1 SEHNR, CDR2 FQNEAQ (reference sequence). The CDR3 consists of 14 residues.

The CDR3 sequence is CASSLVTGNGYTF. In DNA form, the CDR3 reads TGCGCCAGCAGCTTGGTTACAGGGAATGGCTACACCTTC. The chain links TRBV5-1 to TRBJ1-2; possibly TRBD1 for D (6 bases). Germline-derived CDR1 and CDR2 are SGHRS and YFSETQ. V was shortened by 0 bases and J by 6 bases, with 9 bases between the two germline ends. This CDR3 is 13 amino acids long.